This TCR beta chain emerged from a study of blood T cell repertoires in COVID-19. Study information: Samples taken during acute and convalescent COVID-19 were collected in the United States, Italy and Spain. PBMCs, B-cell-depleted T cells, or T cells provided the cDNA or gDNA that made up the material.

Original analysis: Using reference gene primer amplification, nucleated cell counts were estimated. The repertoire was sequenced with immunoSEQ multiplex PCR; TCRdb's copy has only in-frame clones and lacks some. The DNA gave D and trimming, while V, J and clone size come from that table. The table lists some 290,000 clones, just under 90% of them singletons. This CDR3 has 15 amino acids. V was clipped by 4 bases and J by 3 bases; unmatched bases: 9. Germline loops: CDR1 SGHDN, CDR2 FVKESK. The sequenced sample consisted of peripheral blood. The chain recombines TRBV14 with TRBJ2-7, with TRBD1 matching over 7 bases. This clonotype was sampled from a woman younger than 45 with COVID-19, enrolled during active disease. The CDR3, as DNA: TGTGCCAGCAGCCCGGGGACAGTGAAAAACTACGAGCAGTACTTC. Translated: CASSPGTVKNYEQYF.